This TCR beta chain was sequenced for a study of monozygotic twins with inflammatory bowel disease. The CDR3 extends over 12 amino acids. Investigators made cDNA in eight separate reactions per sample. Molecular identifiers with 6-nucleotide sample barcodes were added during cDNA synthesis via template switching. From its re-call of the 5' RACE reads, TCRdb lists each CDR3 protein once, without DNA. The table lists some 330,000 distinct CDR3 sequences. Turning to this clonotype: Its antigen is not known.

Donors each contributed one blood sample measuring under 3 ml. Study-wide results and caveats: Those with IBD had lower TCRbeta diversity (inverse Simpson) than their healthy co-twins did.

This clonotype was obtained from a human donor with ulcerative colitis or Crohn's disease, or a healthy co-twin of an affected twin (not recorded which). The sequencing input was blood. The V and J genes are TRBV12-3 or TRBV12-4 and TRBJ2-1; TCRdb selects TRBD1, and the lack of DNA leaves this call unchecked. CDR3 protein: CASTGSHNEQFF.